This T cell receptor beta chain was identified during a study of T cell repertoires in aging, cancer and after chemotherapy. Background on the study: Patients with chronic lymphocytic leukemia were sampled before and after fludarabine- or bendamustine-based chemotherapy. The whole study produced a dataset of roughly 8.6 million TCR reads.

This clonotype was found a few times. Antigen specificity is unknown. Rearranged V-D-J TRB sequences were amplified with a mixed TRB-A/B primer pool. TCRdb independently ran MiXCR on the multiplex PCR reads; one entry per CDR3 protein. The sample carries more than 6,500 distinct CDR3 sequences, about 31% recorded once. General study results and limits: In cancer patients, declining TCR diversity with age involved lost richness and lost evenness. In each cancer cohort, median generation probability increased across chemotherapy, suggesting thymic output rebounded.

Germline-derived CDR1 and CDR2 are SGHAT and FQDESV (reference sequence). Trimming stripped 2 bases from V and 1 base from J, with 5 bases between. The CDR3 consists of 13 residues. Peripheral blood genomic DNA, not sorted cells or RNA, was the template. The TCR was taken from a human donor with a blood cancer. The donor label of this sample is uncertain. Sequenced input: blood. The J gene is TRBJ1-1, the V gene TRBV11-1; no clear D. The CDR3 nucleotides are TGTGCCAGCAGCTTAATGACGAACACTGAAGCTTTCTTT. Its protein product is CASSLMTNTEAFF.